This passage covers 8 T cell receptor beta chains from one sample sequenced in a study of control samples from healthy donors and cancer patients. Generated by immunoSEQ multiplex PCR, the TCRdb table keeps only in-frame clones and is missing some. Among 54,000 or so clones, over 85% were seen once, and the ten largest hold 2% to 2.5%. Sequences were obtained from blood. Receptors were obtained from a man aged 25 to 40 in good health.

The CDR3 coding sequence is TGTGCCACCAATCTAGGACAGGGATTCGTTCAGCCCCAGCATTTT. This sequence encodes CATNLGQGFVQPQHF. The rearrangement links TRBV6-5 to TRBJ1-5; 8 nucleotides align to TRBD1. J was trimmed by 6 bases and V by 10 bases; bases with no gene match: 14. Germline assignment: CDR1 MNHEY and CDR2 SVGAGI. The CDR3 extends over 15 amino acids.

The chain joins TRBV7-2 to TRBJ1-2; 8 bases map to TRBD1. Unmatched junction bases numbered 9, after V lost 4 bases and J lost 2 bases. Germline V gives CDR1 SGHTA, CDR2 FQGNSA. CDR3 size: 16 residues. Here the CDR3 reads CASSSSTGGLNYGYTF. CDR3 nucleotide sequence: TGTGCCAGCAGCTCCAGCACAGGGGGATTGAACTATGGCTACACCTTC. Variable domain in full (rest from reference TRBV7-2 and TRBJ1-2): GAGVSQSPSNKVTEKGKDVELRCDPISGHTALYWYRQSLGQGLEFLIYFQGNSAPDKSGLPSDRFSAERTGGSVSTLTIQRTQQEDSAVYLCASSSSTGGLNYGYTFGSGTRLTVV.

The chain recombines TRBV18 with TRBJ2-7; D call uncertain. This CDR3 has 12 residues. Germline V gives CDR1 KGHSH, CDR2 LQKENI. The V end lost 2 bases, the J end lost 2 bases, and 4 bases lay between the germline ends. CDR3 DNA sequence: TGTGCCAGCTCACCAGGGACCTACGAGCAGTACTTC. Residues: CASSPGTYEQYF.

The chain employs TRBV29-1 and TRBJ2-1; 10 nucleotides align to TRBD2. Germline CDR1 SQVTM, CDR2 ANQGSEA. V trimming: 8 bases; J trimming: 8 bases; junction bases outside the gene matches: 9. The CDR3 has 13 residues. CDR3 bases: TGCAGCTATGGGCTAGCGGGAGTCTATGAGCAGTTCTTC. Its translation: CSYGLAGVYEQFF.

The genes are TRBV10-3 and TRBJ1-3; D is unclear. Germline V gives CDR1 ENHRY, CDR2 SYGVKD. V lost 4 bases and J lost 0, with 10 bases in between. This CDR3 contains 15 residues. CDR3 sequence reads: CAISVTPSSGNTIYF. The DNA of the CDR3 is TGTGCCATCAGTGTTACACCGAGCTCTGGAAACACCATATATTTT.

This rearrangement joins TRBV19 to TRBJ2-7; 7 bases agree with TRBD2. This CDR3 is 15 amino acids long. Germline-derived CDR1 and CDR2 are LNHDA and SQIVND (reference sequence). J lost 4 bases, V lost 3 bases, and 9 bases had no gene match. The chain's CDR3 is CASSITSAGSYEQYF. The CDR3 nucleotides are TGTGCCAGTAGTATTACATCAGCGGGGTCGTACGAGCAGTACTTC.

The chain uses TRBV2 and TRBJ2-2, with 12 positions matching TRBD1. The CDR3 has 17 residues. From germline, CDR1 is SNHLY and CDR2 FYNNEI. V lost 4 bases and J lost 0; bases outside the gene matches: 3. This chain's CDR3 is CASSVGTGGSNTGELFF. The CDR3 DNA reads TGTGCCAGCAGTGTCGGGACAGGGGGCTCGAACACCGGGGAGCTGTTTTTT.

The gene calls are TRBV29-1 and TRBJ2-1; 7 bases match TRBD1. Trimming took 0 bases from V and 4 from J; bases not matched to a gene: 6. Germline values: CDR1 SQVTM, CDR2 ANQGSEA. The CDR3 contains 15 residues. The CDR3 DNA reads TGCAGCGTTGAAGACGGCAGGGGGAAATACAATGAGCAGTTCTTC. Protein sequence: CSVEDGRGKYNEQFF.